The entry below describes one T cell receptor (beta chain). The target antigen is unknown. The sample contains more than one DNA sequence encoding this CDR3. CDR3 length: 14 amino acids. V shed 3 bases and J shed 5 bases, with 13 bases lying between them. From germline, CDR1 is MDHEN and CDR2 SYDVKM. Sequenced material consisted of expressed TCRB transcripts (all of the isolated RNA was reverse transcribed). Libraries were prepared by immunoSEQ multiplex PCR; TCRdb keeps only in-frame clonotypes and omits some of them. The sample has around 240,000 clones; 16% are singletons. This specimen belongs to a study of beta chain features in type 1 diabetes. Background on the study: Taken together, all samples contributed 95 million to 110 million examined sorted cells.

Whole-study results and caveats: VDJ junctions from patients with type 1 diabetes contained fewer insertions and more deletions. Moderately but significantly shorter TCRB CDR3s were found in Type 1 diabetes patients in all four CD4+ subsets.

V and J are TRBV28 and TRBJ2-5, with D perhaps being TRBD1 or TRBD2 (6 bases each). The sequence was collected from a young man with type 1 diabetes. The sequenced sample consisted of naive CD4+ T cells from blood. CDR3 sequence reads: CASSFSGARETQYF. In nucleotides, the CDR3 is TGTGCCAGCAGTTTTTCGGGGGCCCGGGAGACCCAGTACTTC. Combining the CDR3 with reference TRBV28 and TRBJ2-5 gives the whole variable domain DVKVTQSSRYLVKRTGEKVFLECVQDMDHENMFWYRQDPGLGLRLIYFSYDVKMKEKGDIPEGYSVSREKKERFSLILESASTNQTSMYLCASSFSGARETQYFGPGTRLLVL.